This T cell receptor beta chain came from a study of T cell repertoires in cytomegalovirus infection. Study results and limitations: Predominance within the ex vivo response was attributable to HLA-C-restricted CMV-specific TCR beta clonotypes.

About this clonotype: What it binds is not known.

Germline V gene data show CDR1 as SGHDT and CDR2 as YYEEEE. V gave up 1 base and J gave up 2 bases, with 7 bases separating them. The CDR3 is 13 residues long. TCRdb fed the reads into MiXCR, producing one record per CDR3 protein. The sample lists more than 650,000 distinct CDR3 sequences; 35% were seen once. The sequenced sample was PBMCs. This clonotype was obtained from a human donor in good health (CMV status not recorded). Some clones in this sample may be carry-over from other donors' samples. The gene calls are TRBV5-6 and TRBJ2-7; D not resolved. CDR3: CASSLWRTYEQYF. As DNA, the CDR3 is TGTGCCAGCAGCTTGTGGCGGACCTACGAGCAGTACTTC.